One and the same sample provided the 26 T cell receptor beta chains below, sequenced in a study of cytomegalovirus exposure and HLA in healthy donors. PCR used 60 Vbeta primers and 13 Jbeta primers. Only in-frame clones appear in the TCRdb table, and some are missing; sequencing was by immunoSEQ multiplex PCR. The sample yields over 150,000 clones, roughly 81% seen once. The sample consisted of PBMCs. The origin of the receptors is a girl between 5 and 17 years old in good health and CMV-seropositive.

The V call is TRBV15, the J call TRBJ1-2; 8 bases are a match to TRBD1. This CDR3 spans 12 amino acids. J lost 10 bases, V lost 2 bases, and 3 bases had no gene match. Germline values: CDR1 LNHNV, CDR2 YYDKDF (reference sequence). The CDR3: CATSRPQGAYTF. In DNA form, the CDR3 reads TGTGCCACCAGCAGACCTCAGGGGGCCTACACCTTC.

The chain uses TRBV5-8 and TRBJ1-1; 11 positions agree with TRBD1. Per the germline V gene, CDR1 is SGHTS and CDR2 is YDEGEE. This CDR3 region has 16 residues. Unmatched junction bases numbered 4, after V lost 3 bases and J lost 0 bases. The CDR3 DNA sequence: TGTGCCAGCAGCTGGGGGACAGGGGGGCTGAACACTGAAGCTTTCTTT. It encodes CASSWGTGGLNTEAFF.

The CDR3 coding sequence is TGTGCCAGCAGCTGGAAGGGGGTCCCCTACGAGCAGTACTTC. Translation: CASSWKGVPYEQYF. The chain has TRBV9 and TRBJ2-7; a weak D match, TRBD1 (6 bases). The CDR3 spans 14 residues. Trimming removed 4 bases at V and 2 bases at J, with 13 bases between. From germline, CDR1 is SGDLS and CDR2 YYNGEE.

V is TRBV6-5 and J is TRBJ1-6, with 8 bases that match TRBD1. Unmatched junction bases numbered 11, after V lost 6 bases and J lost 10 bases. Germline values: CDR1 MNHEY, CDR2 SVGAGI. The CDR3 length is 15 residues. Here the CDR3 reads CASRRRAGGTSPLHF. The DNA of the CDR3 is TGTGCCAGCAGAAGGAGGGCAGGGGGCACCTCACCCCTCCACTTT.

This rearrangement joins TRBV19 to TRBJ1-1; D is unresolved. V lost 7 bases and J 1 base, leaving 7 bases between the germline ends. The CDR3 is 12 amino acids. Germline loops: CDR1 LNHDA, CDR2 SQIVND (reference sequence). DNA for the CDR3: TGTGCCAGTACAGGATGGAACACTGAAGCTTTCTTT. Its translation is CASTGWNTEAFF. Together with reference TRBV19 and TRBJ1-1, the CDR3 gives the full variable domain: DGGITQSPKYLFRKEGQNVTLSCEQNLNHDAMYWYRQDPGQGLRLIYYSQIVNDFQKGDIAEGYSVSREKKESFPLTVTSAQKNPTAFYLCASTGWNTEAFFGQGTRLTVV.

DNA of the CDR3: TGTGCCAGTAGTACCCCCAGACTGATTCAGTACTTC. Translating it yields CASSTPRLIQYF. V is TRBV19 and J is TRBJ2-4; D ambiguous. CDR3 size: 12 residues. With 4 bases removed from V and 10 bases from J, the gap between germline ends came to 11 bases. The germline CDR1 and CDR2 sequences are LNHDA and SQIVND (reference sequence).

This clone appeared once. The V call is TRBV19, the J call TRBJ2-2; D may be TRBD2 (5 bases). Deletions cut 7 bases from V and 4 bases from J, with 22 bases between. Germline values: CDR1 LNHDA, CDR2 SQIVND (reference sequence). The CDR3 length is 17 residues. CDR3 residues: CASMASGSTSGTGELFF. In DNA, the CDR3 is TGTGCCAGTATGGCCTCGGGGTCGACTTCGGGCACCGGGGAGCTGTTTTTT.

The CDR3 spells CASFSTGNTEAFF. In nucleotides, the CDR3 is TGTGCCAGCTTCTCGACAGGTAACACTGAAGCTTTCTTT. The chain links TRBV6-1 to TRBJ1-1; perhaps TRBD1 as D (6 bases). This CDR3 is built from 13 residues. CDR1 MNHNS and CDR2 SASEGT come from the germline V gene. V was trimmed by 8 bases and J by 2 bases, leaving 12 bases between them.

The J gene is TRBJ1-1, the V gene TRBV25-1; weak D call: TRBD1 (5 bases). There are 12 residues in the CDR3. The V end was cut by 8 bases, the J end by 4 bases, with 11 bases between. Per the germline V gene, CDR1 is MGHDK and CDR2 is SYGVNS. CDR3 DNA: TGTGCCAGCCTTTTGGGGGGCACTGAAGCTTTCTTT. This sequence encodes CASLLGGTEAFF.

This clone was recorded once. V is TRBV27 and J is TRBJ1-2; possibly TRBD1 for D (6 bases). Germline loops: CDR1 MNHEY, CDR2 SMNVEV (reference sequence). Trimming pared 5 bases from V and 4 bases from J, leaving 14 bases between. This CDR3 contains 14 residues. CDR3 residues: CASSPITGTYGYTF. The CDR3 DNA follows: TGTGCCAGCAGTCCAATAACAGGGACCTATGGCTACACCTTC.

V is TRBV27 and J is TRBJ2-6; D not certain. Germline V gives CDR1 MNHEY, CDR2 SMNVEV (reference sequence). This CDR3 is 14 amino acids long. The V gene lost 4 bases and the J gene lost 0 bases, with 4 bases spanning the gap. DNA of the CDR3: TGTGCCAGCAGTTGGGCCTCTGGGGCCAACGTCCTGACTTTC. Protein: CASSWASGANVLTF.

The chain has TRBV19 and TRBJ1-1; perhaps TRBD1 as D (6 bases). V was cut by 3 bases and J by 1 base, with 12 bases left in between. Germline CDR1 LNHDA, CDR2 SQIVND (reference sequence). This CDR3 is built from 15 residues. The DNA for the CDR3 is TGTGCCAGTAGTATGGCCGGGACACCGAACACTGAAGCTTTCTTT. Protein product: CASSMAGTPNTEAFF.

This clone has a handful of counts. V is TRBV5-1 and J is TRBJ1-3, with unresolved D. This CDR3 contains 16 residues. V lost 4 bases to trimming and J lost 0 bases, with 14 bases between them. CDR1 SGHRS and CDR2 YFSETQ come from the germline V gene. The CDR3 loop reads CASSRTGWPSGNTIYF. The CDR3 DNA reads TGCGCCAGCAGCCGTACGGGGTGGCCCTCTGGAAACACCATATATTTT.

V is TRBV9 and J is TRBJ1-6, with D possibly being TRBD1 (5 bases). The germline V gene has CDR1 SGDLS and CDR2 YYNGEE. Trimming took 5 bases from V and 0 from J, leaving 9 bases between them. CDR3 size: 15 residues. This CDR3 is CASSTGGSYNSPLHF. The CDR3 DNA is TGTGCCAGCAGTACAGGCGGCTCCTATAATTCACCCCTCCACTTT.

The chain carries TRBV28 and TRBJ2-2; 10 bases fit TRBD2. The germline V gene has CDR1 MDHEN and CDR2 SYDVKM. The ends lost 6 bases at V and 4 bases at J; junction bases unmatched: 2. This CDR3 has 14 amino acids. CDR3 coding DNA: TGTGCCAGCAGGTCTAGCGGGGGCACCGGGGAGCTGTTTTTT. It is translated as CASRSSGGTGELFF.

This sequence joins TRBV7-2 and TRBJ1-5, with D perhaps TRBD1 (6 bases). Trimming stripped 1 base from V and 2 bases from J, with 9 bases between. The germline V gene has CDR1 SGHTA and CDR2 FQGNSA. This CDR3 region has 15 residues. CDR3 in amino acids: CASSLGGGGNQPQHF. The CDR3 coding sequence is TGTGCCAGCAGCTTAGGAGGGGGGGGCAATCAGCCCCAGCATTTT.

V is TRBV27 and J is TRBJ2-3, with D perhaps TRBD1 (5 bases). Germline CDR1 is MNHEY and CDR2 is SMNVEV (reference sequence). Trimming left V 3 bases short and J 2 bases short, with 9 bases between. The CDR3 totals 14 residues. In nucleotides, the CDR3 is TGTGCCAGCAGTTTCACAGGATCCACAGATACGCAGTATTTT. It yields the protein CASSFTGSTDTQYF.

V usage is TRBV5-4 and J usage is TRBJ1-2; 8 positions agree with TRBD1. From germline, CDR1 is SGHNT and CDR2 YYREEE (reference sequence). Trimming at V came to 5 bases and at J to 4 bases, leaving 7 bases not matched to a gene. This CDR3 comprises 14 residues. The DNA for the CDR3 is TGTGCCAGCAGTCCGGGACAGGTTATCTATGGCTACACCTTC. Encoded protein: CASSPGQVIYGYTF.

The chain is built from TRBV15 and TRBJ1-1, with D possibly being TRBD1 (5 bases). Germline assignment: CDR1 LNHNV and CDR2 YYDKDF (reference sequence). Trimming left V 0 bases short and J 3 bases short, with 8 bases between. This CDR3 comprises 14 residues. The DNA for the CDR3 is TGTGCCACCAGCAGAGATCGGGGGGACACTGAAGCTTTCTTT. This translates into CATSRDRGDTEAFF.

The chain has TRBV6-4 and TRBJ2-3; TRBD2 aligns across 8 bases. With V trimmed by 2 bases and J by 4 bases, 8 bases remained unmatched. The CDR3 length is 16 residues. Germline values: CDR1 MRHNA, CDR2 SNTAGT. DNA for the CDR3: TGTGCCAGCAGTGACCACGGGGGGGGGCCAGCAGATACGCAGTATTTT. Translation: CASSDHGGGPADTQYF.

This clone showed up just once. This chain connects TRBV2 to TRBJ1-2; weak D call: TRBD1 (5 bases). CDR3 length: 15 amino acids. Germline V CDR1 and CDR2: SNHLY, FYNNEI. V lost 8 bases and J lost 6, with 22 bases in between. The CDR3 protein is CASDGRPIDRNGYTF. The CDR3 DNA is TGTGCCAGCGATGGTCGGCCGATAGACAGAAATGGCTACACCTTC.

V gene TRBV7-9 combines with J gene TRBJ1-1, with D possibly being TRBD1 (5 bases). CDR1 is SEHNR and CDR2 is FQNEAQ in the germline V gene (reference sequence). The CDR3 is 16 amino acids. Trimming took off 8 bases at V and 0 bases at J, with 19 bases between the two ends. For the CDR3, the DNA is TGTGCCAGCTTCGGGGGGAAGGGTATACTGAACACTGAAGCTTTCTTT. It codes for CASFGGKGILNTEAFF.

This chain connects TRBV2 to TRBJ1-2, with D maybe TRBD1 (5 bases). The CDR3 is made up of 15 amino acids. The ends were cut back, 7 bases at V and 2 bases at J, with 17 bases in the middle. CDR1 is SNHLY, CDR2 FYNNEI, per germline. CDR3 bases: TGTGCCAGCAAAAAATTAGGGGAGGGGAACTATGGCTACACCTTC. It is translated as CASKKLGEGNYGYTF.

This clone was detected only once. The sample has other DNA sequences that encode this CDR3 too. CDR3 DNA sequence: TGTGCCAGCAGTCCCGGGACAGCTTATGGCTACACCTTC. It translates to CASSPGTAYGYTF. V is TRBV9 and J is TRBJ1-2, with 7 nucleotides matching TRBD1. The CDR3 runs 13 residues. The V gene's germline CDR1 is SGDLS and CDR2 YYNGEE. With V trimmed by 5 bases and J by 5 bases, 6 bases remained unmatched.

The V call is TRBV29-1, the J call TRBJ1-2; possible D gene TRBD1, 5 bases. This CDR3 has 14 amino acids. V lost 3 bases and J lost 2, with 13 bases in between. CDR1 is SQVTM, CDR2 ANQGSEA, per germline. The CDR3 loop is CSVDVSTVNYGYTF. CDR3 DNA sequence: TGCAGCGTTGACGTTTCGACAGTAAACTATGGCTACACCTTC.

The chain has TRBV15 and TRBJ1-1; possible D gene TRBD1, 5 bases. This CDR3 is 13 amino acids long. V was clipped by 0 bases and J by 8 bases, with 10 bases between them. The germline gives CDR1 LNHNV, CDR2 YYDKDF (reference sequence). The chain's CDR3 is CATSRDPGQEAFF. The CDR3 nucleotides read TGTGCCACCAGCAGAGACCCCGGACAAGAAGCTTTCTTT.